The rows below give T cell receptor beta chains drawn from one sample of a study of lymphopenia after photon versus proton radiotherapy. Measured with immunoSEQ multiplex PCR; TCRdb has only the in-frame clones, and not every one. The data hold around 30,000 clones, with roughly nine tenths observed a single time. This material consisted of peripheral blood, taken from a patient treated with photon-based radiotherapy. The receptors come from a woman between 45 and 60 years old with pancreatic cancer. Each CDR3 is given with its conserved first and last residue. A D gene is named only where the DNA matches it firmly. The size field is filled for only some rows; it gives once, few, many or a size class.

j_call v_call d_call clone_size cdr3_aa cdr3_nt
TRBJ2-3 TRBV9 . . CASSPLGIPDTDTQYF TGTGCCAGCAGTCCCTTAGGTATACCCGACACAGATACGCAGTATTTT
TRBJ2-7 TRBV5-6 . once CASSLASITYEQYF TGTGCCAGCAGCTTGGCCTCGATTACCTACGAGCAGTACTTC
TRBJ2-3 TRBV13 TRBD2 . CASSFSGRAGDTQYF TGTGCCAGCAGCTTTAGCGGGAGGGCGGGAGATACGCAGTATTTT
TRBJ2-7 TRBV9 . . CASSVATAETYEQYF TGTGCCAGCAGCGTAGCTACAGCGGAGACCTACGAGCAGTACTTC
TRBJ1-5 TRBV6-6 . . CATSVPGKQPQHF TGTGCCACCTCTGTTCCGGGGAAGCAGCCCCAGCATTTT
TRBJ2-7 TRBV19 . . CASSIRAAAPYEQYF TGTGCCAGTAGTATCCGGGCGGCAGCCCCCTACGAGCAGTACTTC
TRBJ2-7 TRBV5-5 . . CASSASSYEQYF TGTGCCAGCAGCGCTAGCTCCTACGAGCAGTACTTC
TRBJ1-5 TRBV19 TRBD1 . CASSTKDRAWGYSNQPQHF TGTGCCAGTAGTACCAAGGACAGGGCATGGGGTTATAGCAATCAGCCCCAGCATTTT
TRBJ2-5 TRBV7-2 . . CASSLLLGETQYF TGTGCCAGCAGCCTTCTCCTGGGGGAGACCCAGTACTTC
TRBJ2-7 TRBV7-2 TRBD2 . CASSLGGSVFYEQYF TGTGCCAGCAGCTTAGGCGGGAGTGTATTCTACGAGCAGTACTTC
TRBJ2-7 TRBV27 TRBD2 . CASSGGTSGTIYEQYF TGTGCCAGCAGTGGGGGGACTAGCGGGACTATATACGAGCAGTACTTC
TRBJ2-5 TRBV10-1 . . CASSETGTTQETQYF TGCGCCAGCAGTGAGACCGGGACAACACAAGAGACCCAGTACTTC
TRBJ1-5 TRBV19 . . CASRSQGWSLRQPQHF TGTGCCAGTAGGTCGCAGGGATGGTCGCTCCGTCAGCCCCAGCATTTT
TRBJ2-1 TRBV21-1 . . CASPRGVAGGPGNEQFF TGTGCCAGCCCCCGTGGGGTAGCGGGAGGGCCGGGAAATGAGCAGTTCTTC
TRBJ2-3 TRBV7-9 . . CASSLVQSSTDTQYF TGTGCCAGCAGCTTAGTTCAGTCTAGCACAGATACGCAGTATTTT
TRBJ1-1 TRBV6-5 . . CASRDRGIPEAFF TGTGCCAGCAGGGATCGGGGGATCCCTGAAGCTTTCTTT
TRBJ1-2 TRBV9 . . CASSVPSGGIFF TGTGCCAGCAGCGTCCCGTCAGGAGGGATTTTCTTC
TRBJ2-1 TRBV7-8 . . CASSLSGYEQFF TGTGCCAGCAGCTTAAGCGGCTATGAGCAGTTCTTC
TRBJ2-7 TRBV5-4 . . CASSLGGREQYF TGTGCCAGCAGCTTGGGAGGGCGCGAGCAGTACTTC
TRBJ2-1 TRBV19 TRBD2 . CASSFPGLARNEQFF TGTGCCAGTAGTTTTCCGGGACTAGCGAGGAATGAGCAGTTCTTC
TRBJ2-7 TRBV10-3 TRBD2 . CAISEFRREGYEQYF TGTGCCATCAGTGAGTTTCGGCGGGAGGGCTACGAGCAGTACTTC
TRBJ2-7 TRBV4-3 TRBD2 . CASSQDLAEYYEQYF TGCGCCAGCAGCCAAGATCTAGCGGAGTACTACGAGCAGTACTTC
TRBJ2-3 TRBV6-1 TRBD2 once CASSETGGPDTQYF TGTGCCAGCAGTGAAACGGGAGGGCCAGATACGCAGTATTTT
TRBJ1-1 TRBV20-1 . . CSAREDKAFF TGCAGTGCCCGCGAGGATAAAGCTTTCTTT
TRBJ2-7 TRBV14 . . CASSAQEGSEQYF TGTGCCAGCAGCGCTCAGGAGGGGAGCGAGCAGTACTTC
TRBJ1-2 TRBV30 . . CAWSSGDFSNYGYTF TGTGCCTGGAGTTCGGGGGACTTTTCTAACTATGGCTACACCTTC
TRBJ1-2 TRBV7-9 TRBD1 . CASSSGQGDNYGYTF TGTGCCAGCAGCTCCGGACAGGGCGATAACTATGGCTACACCTTC
TRBJ2-7 TRBV28 TRBD2 . CASSSLASGTPLSYEQYF TGTGCCAGCAGTTCCCTCGCTAGCGGGACTCCCCTCTCCTACGAGCAGTACTTC
TRBJ2-1 TRBV29-1 . . CSVNQPGNYNEQFF TGCAGCGTTAACCAACCGGGAAACTACAATGAGCAGTTCTTC
TRBJ2-3 TRBV7-2 . . CASSFTPGPQYF TGTGCCAGCAGCTTTACCCCAGGGCCGCAGTATTTT
TRBJ2-3 TRBV9 . . CASSAQTGLPTDTQYF TGTGCCAGCAGCGCTCAGACGGGACTTCCCACAGATACGCAGTATTTT
TRBJ1-6 TRBV28 . . CASSLQDSPLHF TGTGCCAGCAGTTTACAGGATTCACCCCTCCACTTT
TRBJ1-4 TRBV7-2 . . CASSLPGMLNEKLFF TGTGCCAGCAGCTTACCTGGAATGCTTAATGAAAAACTGTTTTTT
TRBJ2-7 TRBV5-6 . . CASSLDTSYEQYF TGTGCCAGCAGCTTGGACACCTCATACGAGCAGTACTTC
TRBJ2-5 TRBV5-6 . . CASSLAGAEETQYF TGTGCCAGCAGCTTGGCCGGGGCAGAAGAGACCCAGTACTTC
TRBJ2-1 TRBV28 TRBD2 . CASSLTLGTSEQFF TGTGCCAGCAGTTTAACCCTCGGGACTAGTGAGCAGTTCTTC
TRBJ2-7 TRBV7-6 TRBD1 . CASSWGTGEPYEQYF TGTGCCAGCAGCTGGGGGACAGGAGAACCCTACGAGCAGTACTTC
TRBJ2-1 TRBV28 . . CATFRGRYTVYNEQFF TGTGCCACCTTCCGCGGCAGATACACGGTCTACAATGAGCAGTTCTTC
TRBJ2-5 TRBV7-2 TRBD2 . CASSSGLAGGQETQYF TGTGCCAGCAGCTCCGGACTAGCGGGAGGACAAGAGACCCAGTACTTC
TRBJ2-3 TRBV7-6 TRBD1 . CASSSRTGLKDTQYF TGTGCCAGCAGTTCGAGGACAGGGTTGAAAGATACGCAGTATTTT
TRBJ1-5 TRBV27 TRBD1 . CASSLSPGQGKDQPQHF TGTGCCAGCAGTTTATCCCCGGGACAGGGTAAAGATCAGCCCCAGCATTTT
TRBJ2-1 TRBV9 . . CASGGTAGNEQFF TGTGCCAGCGGGGGGACAGCGGGAAATGAGCAGTTCTTC
TRBJ1-2 TRBV28 . . CASSALGGVYGYTF TGTGCCAGCAGTGCCCTGGGGGGAGTCTATGGCTACACCTTC
TRBJ2-1 TRBV5-1 . . CASNLGDYEQFF TGCGCCAGCAACCTGGGAGATTATGAGCAGTTCTTC
TRBJ2-5 TRBV25-1 TRBD2 . CASSQLGGEDQETQYF TGTGCCAGCAGTCAATTGGGGGGGGAAGATCAAGAGACCCAGTACTTC
TRBJ2-5 TRBV27 . . CASMQLEGGETQYF TGTGCCAGTATGCAGCTGGAGGGCGGGGAGACCCAGTACTTC
TRBJ1-5 TRBV7-6 . . CASSKRDGRNQPQHF TGTGCCAGCAGCAAACGGGACGGACGCAATCAGCCCCAGCATTTT
TRBJ2-3 TRBV19 . . CASSINRFTDTQYF TGTGCCAGTAGTATTAATCGGTTCACAGATACGCAGTATTTT
TRBJ2-7 TRBV11-3 . . CASSPGTGNEQYF TGTGCCAGCAGCCCCGGGACGGGGAACGAGCAGTACTTC
TRBJ1-5 TRBV4-1 . . CASSQGDRNQPQHF TGCGCCAGCAGCCAGGGGGATCGGAATCAGCCCCAGCATTTT
TRBJ1-2 TRBV4-1 . . CASSQVVSPSYGYTF TGCGCCAGCAGCCAAGTGGTCTCACCCTCATATGGCTACACCTTC
TRBJ2-1 TRBV4-3 TRBD2 . CASSQERRTSSYNEQFF TGCGCCAGCAGCCAAGAAAGGAGGACTAGCTCCTACAATGAGCAGTTCTTC
TRBJ2-7 TRBV10-3 TRBD2 . CAISDSATSGGYEQYF TGTGCCATCAGTGATTCCGCGACTAGCGGCGGTTACGAGCAGTACTTC
TRBJ2-7 TRBV18 TRBD1 . CASSPRGLEEQYF TGTGCCAGCTCACCTAGGGGGCTGGAGGAGCAGTACTTC
TRBJ1-2 TRBV5-4 . . CASSLDRGNYGYTF TGTGCCAGCAGCTTGGATCGGGGAAACTATGGCTACACCTTC